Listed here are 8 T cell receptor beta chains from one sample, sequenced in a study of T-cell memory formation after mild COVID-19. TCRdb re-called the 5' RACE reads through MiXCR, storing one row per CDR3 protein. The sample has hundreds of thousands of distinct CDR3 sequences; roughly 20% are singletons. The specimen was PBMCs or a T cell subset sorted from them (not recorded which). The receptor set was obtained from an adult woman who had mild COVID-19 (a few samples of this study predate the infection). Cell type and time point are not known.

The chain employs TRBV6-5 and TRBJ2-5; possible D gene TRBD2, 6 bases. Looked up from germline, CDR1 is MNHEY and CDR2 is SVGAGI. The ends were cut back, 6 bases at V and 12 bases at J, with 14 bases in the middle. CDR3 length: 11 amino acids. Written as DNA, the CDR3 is TGTGCCAGCAGACAAGGGACTCGGAAGTACTTC. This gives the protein CASRQGTRKYF.

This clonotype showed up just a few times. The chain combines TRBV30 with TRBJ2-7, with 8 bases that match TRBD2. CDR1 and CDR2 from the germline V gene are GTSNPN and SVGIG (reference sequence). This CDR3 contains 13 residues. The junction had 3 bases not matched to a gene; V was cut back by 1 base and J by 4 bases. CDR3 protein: CAWSAGGPYEQYF. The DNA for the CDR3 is TGTGCCTGGAGTGCGGGAGGGCCGTACGAGCAGTACTTC.

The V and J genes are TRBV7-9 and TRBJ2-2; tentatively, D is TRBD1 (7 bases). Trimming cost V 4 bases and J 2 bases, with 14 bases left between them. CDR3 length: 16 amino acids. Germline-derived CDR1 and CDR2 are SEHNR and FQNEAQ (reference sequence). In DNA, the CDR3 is TGTGCCAGCAGCTCTCTGACAGGGACTAACACCGGGGAGCTGTTTTTT. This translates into CASSSLTGTNTGELFF.

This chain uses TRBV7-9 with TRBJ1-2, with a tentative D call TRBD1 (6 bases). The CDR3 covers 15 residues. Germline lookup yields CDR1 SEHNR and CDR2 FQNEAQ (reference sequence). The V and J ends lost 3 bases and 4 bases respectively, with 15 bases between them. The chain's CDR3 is CASSLYRTDSYGYTF. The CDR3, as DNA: TGTGCCAGCAGCTTGTACCGGACAGACTCCTATGGCTACACCTTC.

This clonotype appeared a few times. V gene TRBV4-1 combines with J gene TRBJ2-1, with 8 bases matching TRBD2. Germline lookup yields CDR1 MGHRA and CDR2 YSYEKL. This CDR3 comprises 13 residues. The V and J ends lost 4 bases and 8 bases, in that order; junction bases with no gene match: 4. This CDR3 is CASSLGGADEQFF. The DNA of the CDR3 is TGCGCCAGCAGCCTCGGGGGGGCTGATGAGCAGTTCTTC.

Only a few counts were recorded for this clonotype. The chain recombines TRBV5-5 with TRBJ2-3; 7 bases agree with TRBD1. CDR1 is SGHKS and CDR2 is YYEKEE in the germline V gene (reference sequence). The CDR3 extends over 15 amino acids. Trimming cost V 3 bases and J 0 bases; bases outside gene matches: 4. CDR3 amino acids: CASSWGTESTDTQYF. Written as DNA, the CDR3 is TGTGCCAGCAGCTGGGGGACAGAGAGCACAGATACGCAGTATTTT.

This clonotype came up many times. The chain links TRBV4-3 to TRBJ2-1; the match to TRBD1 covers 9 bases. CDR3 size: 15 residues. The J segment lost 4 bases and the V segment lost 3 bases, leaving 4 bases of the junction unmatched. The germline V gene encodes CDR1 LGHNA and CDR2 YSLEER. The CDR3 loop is CASSQGTGTYNEQFF. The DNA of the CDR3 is TGCGCCAGCAGCCAGGGGACAGGGACATACAATGAGCAGTTCTTC.

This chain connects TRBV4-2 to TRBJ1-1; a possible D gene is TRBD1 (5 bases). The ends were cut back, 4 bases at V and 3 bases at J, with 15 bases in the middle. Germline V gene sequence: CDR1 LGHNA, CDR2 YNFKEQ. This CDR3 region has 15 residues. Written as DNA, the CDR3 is TGTGCCAGCAGCCGGGGCGGGCCTCCCGACACTGAAGCTTTCTTT. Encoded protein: CASSRGGPPDTEAFF.